This T cell receptor beta chain was profiled in a study of OX40 agonist ivuxolimab in advanced cancers. Background for the entire study: Ivuxolimab was an agonistic, fully human IgG2 monoclonal antibody directed against OX40 (CD134), a costimulatory receptor. Intravenous ivuxolimab was administered to patients every 2 weeks at six dose levels: 0.01, 0.1, 0.3, 1.5, 3 and 10 mg/kg. Of the roughly 52 dose-escalation patients, hepatocellular carcinoma was present in around 19, melanoma in approximately 15, renal cell carcinoma in 9 and head and neck cancer in 9. In the dose-escalation cohort, 70% to 90% of patients were male, and the mean age was around 65 years with a range of roughly 20 to 80. Prior anti-PD-1, anti-PD-L1 or anti-CTLA-4 therapy was permitted, and checkpoint inhibitors had been received by about two fifths of dose-escalation patients. Three dose-escalation patients achieved partial responses, one with hepatocellular carcinoma and two with cutaneous melanoma. Peripheral TCRbeta sequencing aimed to test whether ivuxolimab altered TCR sequence diversity and caused clonal T-cell expansion. The paper covers the monotherapy dose-escalation part of the phase I ivuxolimab trial, which included N of about 51 patients.

Reading from cysteine to phenylalanine, the CDR3 counts 14 amino acids. Just CDR3 DNA is preserved here, 42 bases in frame from base 1. CDR1 and CDR2, per the germline V gene, are KGHSH and LQKENI. After removal of 6 bases from V and 7 bases from J, the junction retains 6 bases not matched to a gene. This clone was observed a single time. No antigen is known for it. Base qualities were left out, and no much larger clone turns up one base away. The trial excluded patients who had a history of autoimmune disease or who were on systemic immunosuppression. Peripheral blood for TCR sequencing was drawn from every dose cohort at baseline, at cycle 4 day 1 and at cycle 7 day 1. Samples were obtained from an open-label, multicenter, first-in-human phase I dose-escalation trial of ivuxolimab. The trial enrolled adults with locally advanced or metastatic head and neck squamous cell, hepatocellular, melanoma or renal cell carcinoma. Before TCR sequencing, CD4+ and CD8+ T cells were separately sorted from peripheral blood.

Results the study describes overall, beyond this receptor: In the 0.1-3.0 mg/kg groups, partial responders had among the lowest normalized peripheral clonal expansion, particularly in CD8+ T cells. At doses of 0.1 to 3.0 mg/kg, clonal expansion of both CD4+ and CD8+ blood T cells was observed from baseline to week 6. Low levels of normalized T-cell clonal expansion were also seen in some nonresponding patients. The antigen specificity of the clonally expanded peripheral T cells was not determined. After ivuxolimab, CD8+ T cells had more expanded clones than CD4+ T cells on average.

To sequence the TCRbeta CDR3 region, genomic DNA was isolated from the sorted cells. The immunoSEQ Assay was used to sequence the TCRbeta CDR3 regions. This immuneACCESS table, as held by TCRdb, lists in-frame sequences with V and J called but not all clones. Of the missing ones, under half trace to an unresolved V gene in checked studies; the others have no known cause. A total of 85,000 to 100,000 clones appear in this sample, 85% to 95% of them only once. The ten biggest clones cover around 0.28% of the sample. The sequence was obtained from an adult with an advanced solid tumor such as melanoma, head and neck, liver or kidney cancer. The chain is made from TRBV18 and TRBJ1-5; TRBD1 aligns with 10 central bases. Material: CD4+ or CD8+ T cells sorted from blood, obtained in a trial of the OX40 agonist ivuxolimab. DNA sequence: TGTGCCAGCTCCCCCGGGACAGGGGTACAGCCCCAGCATTTT. It is translated as CASSPGTGVQPQHF.